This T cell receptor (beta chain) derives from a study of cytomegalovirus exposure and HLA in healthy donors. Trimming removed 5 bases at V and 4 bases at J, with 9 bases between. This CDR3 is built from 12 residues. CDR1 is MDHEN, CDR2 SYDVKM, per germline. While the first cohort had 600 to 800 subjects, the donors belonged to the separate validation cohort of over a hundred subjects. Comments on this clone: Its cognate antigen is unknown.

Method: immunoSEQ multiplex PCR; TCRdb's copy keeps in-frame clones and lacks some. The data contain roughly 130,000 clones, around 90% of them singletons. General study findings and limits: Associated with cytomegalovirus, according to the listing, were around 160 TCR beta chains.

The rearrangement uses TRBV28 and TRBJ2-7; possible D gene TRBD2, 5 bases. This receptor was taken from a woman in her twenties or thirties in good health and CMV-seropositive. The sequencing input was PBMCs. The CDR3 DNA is TGTGCCAGCAGTCTCCCGGGGTACGAGCAGTACTTC. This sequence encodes CASSLPGYEQYF.